The 32 T cell receptor beta chains below all came from one sample that was sequenced in a study of identical twins. Using its own MiXCR run on the 5' RACE reads, TCRdb lists one record per CDR3 protein. The sample has hundreds of thousands of distinct CDR3 sequences, less than 9% seen once. These same data were also listed under a study on yellow fever vaccine responses in identical twins.

Sequencing input: memory (CD45RO+) T cells sorted from blood. The receptors come from a young woman in good health.

The V and J genes are TRBV24-1 and TRBJ2-1; D might be TRBD1 or TRBD2, each matching 5 bases. CDR1 and CDR2 (germline): KGHDR, SFDVKD. Trimming cost V 0 bases and J 8 bases, with 13 bases left between them. CDR3 length: 15 amino acids. The CDR3 nucleotides read TGTGCCACCAGTGATTTGGCGGGCAGGGTTCATGAGCAGTTCTTC. It translates to CATSDLAGRVHEQFF.

This chain connects TRBV11-3 to TRBJ2-3, with D unresolved. The germline V gene has CDR1 SGHNT and CDR2 YENEEA. The length of the CDR3 is 15 residues. Between the trimmed V and J ends, which lost 5 bases and 4 bases, there was a span of 16 bases. Here the CDR3 reads CASSQSTQSSDTQYF. The CDR3 bases are TGTGCCAGCAGCCAATCGACCCAAAGTTCAGATACGCAGTATTTT.

This clonotype has a count of ten or more. This chain connects TRBV10-3 to TRBJ2-2; 9 bases match TRBD1. Germline values: CDR1 ENHRY, CDR2 SYGVKD. V was clipped by 4 bases and J by 5 bases; unmatched bases: 8. There are 16 residues in the CDR3. The CDR3 sequence is CAISGGTGTTTGELFF. CDR3 nucleotide sequence: TGTGCCATCAGTGGAGGGACAGGGACAACTACCGGGGAGCTGTTTTTT.

There are many counts of this clonotype. The chain joins TRBV5-1 to TRBJ2-1, with TRBD2 matching over 13 bases. This CDR3 has 16 amino acids. CDR1 is SGHRS, CDR2 YFSETQ, per germline. V gave up 4 bases and J gave up 4 bases; unmatched junction bases: 5. CDR3 nucleotides: TGCGCCAGCAGCACGGGACTAGCGGGAATGTACAATGAGCAGTTCTTC. As protein: CASSTGLAGMYNEQFF.

This clonotype was counted a few times. CDR3 residues: CATSDLQKGDLQKETQYF. DNA for the CDR3: TGTGCCACCAGTGATTTGCAAAAAGGGGACCTCCAAAAAGAGACCCAGTACTTC. J is TRBJ2-5 and V is TRBV24-1; either TRBD1 or TRBD2 may supply D (5 bases each). The V end lost 0 bases, the J end lost 3 bases, and 19 bases lay between the germline ends. Germline values: CDR1 KGHDR, CDR2 SFDVKD. The length of the CDR3 is 18 residues.

This clonotype was observed many times. The gene calls are TRBV2 and TRBJ2-5, with D perhaps matching TRBD2 (5 bases). Trimming removed 1 base from V and 5 bases from J, with 14 bases in between. Germline loops: CDR1 SNHLY, CDR2 FYNNEI. The CDR3 runs to 15 residues. In DNA form, the CDR3 reads TGTGCCAGCAGTGAAGGGACTTATCTGGGGGAGACCCAGTACTTC. Translated: CASSEGTYLGETQYF.

This sequence joins TRBV6-5 and TRBJ1-5; possible D gene TRBD1, 6 bases. The CDR3 extends over 14 amino acids. Germline CDR1 and CDR2: MNHEY and SVGAGI. V was cut by 5 bases and J by 5 bases, with 13 bases left in between. CDR3 in DNA: TGTGCCAGCAGTCACAGGGTTCCTTATCAGCCCCAGCATTTT. Translated: CASSHRVPYQPQHF.

This clonotype was seen many times. The rearrangement links TRBV2 to TRBJ2-1; perhaps D is TRBD1 or TRBD2 (5 bases each). The germline CDR1 and CDR2 sequences are SNHLY and FYNNEI. V was clipped by 7 bases and J by 4 bases, with 14 bases between them. The CDR3 is made up of 14 amino acids. The CDR3 spells CASNTGTVYNEQFF. The CDR3 DNA is TGTGCCAGCAATACCGGGACGGTATACAATGAGCAGTTCTTC.

The chain carries TRBV4-2 and TRBJ2-1; TRBD2 aligns across 14 bases. Germline CDR1 reads LGHNA; CDR2 reads YNFKEQ. The V and J ends lost 3 bases and 9 bases, in that order; junction bases with no gene match: 10. The CDR3 contains 17 residues. Written as DNA, the CDR3 is TGTGCCAGCAGCCAGTCGCCGGGACTAGCGGGAGAGAGTGAGCAGTTCTTC. It is translated as CASSQSPGLAGESEQFF.

This clonotype occurred many times. This chain joins TRBV10-2 and TRBJ1-5, with D possibly matching TRBD1 (6 bases). In germline, CDR1 is WSHSY, CDR2 SAAADI. The V end lost 7 bases, the J end lost 2 bases, and 9 bases lay between the germline ends. The CDR3 covers 13 residues. The CDR3: CASNRQGNQPQHF. As DNA, the CDR3 is TGCGCCAGCAACCGACAGGGCAATCAGCCCCAGCATTTT.

This chain connects TRBV11-1 to TRBJ2-1; TRBD2 might be the D (6 bases). V dropped 1 base and J dropped 0 bases, with 10 bases sitting between them. The germline gives CDR1 SGHAT, CDR2 FQDESV (reference sequence). The CDR3 extends over 16 amino acids. The CDR3 reads CASSLGSGFSYNEQFF. In nucleotides, the CDR3 is TGTGCCAGCAGCTTAGGTAGCGGATTCTCCTACAATGAGCAGTTCTTC.

This chain joins TRBV7-2 and TRBJ1-5; 10 bases are a match to TRBD1. CDR3 size: 15 residues. The V segment lost 1 base and the J segment 6 bases; nucleotides outside the gene matches: 3. Germline V gene lookup returns CDR1 SGHTA and CDR2 FQGNSA. The CDR3 protein is CASSLGGQGFQPQHF. Written as DNA, the CDR3 is TGTGCCAGCAGCTTAGGGGGACAGGGGTTTCAGCCCCAGCATTTT.

There are many counts of this clonotype. This chain connects TRBV6-2 or TRBV6-3 to TRBJ2-3; the match to TRBD2 covers 7 bases. This CDR3 has 18 residues. Germline assignment: CDR1 MNHEY and CDR2 SVGEGT. J gave up 1 base and V 5 bases, and 15 bases lay outside the gene matches. The CDR3 protein is CASSELRDYLSRTDTQYF. CDR3 sequence (DNA): TGTGCCAGCAGTGAGCTCCGGGACTACCTTTCACGCACAGATACGCAGTATTTT.

The table lists this clonotype with many counts. This rearrangement joins TRBV29-1 to TRBJ2-3; D is perhaps TRBD1 (6 bases). The CDR3 has 15 amino acids. Trimming took off 2 bases at V and 6 bases at J, with 18 bases between the two ends. CDR1 is SQVTM, CDR2 ANQGSEA, per germline. CDR3 protein: CSVEMGDRWYDTQYF. Written as DNA, the CDR3 is TGCAGCGTTGAAATGGGAGACAGGTGGTATGATACGCAGTATTTT.

The chain recombines TRBV9 with TRBJ2-3; 9 bases agree with TRBD1. In germline, CDR1 is SGDLS, CDR2 YYNGEE. The V gene end was trimmed by 3 bases and the J gene end by 5 bases; junction bases not matched to a gene: 7. The length of the CDR3 is 15 residues. CDR3 protein: CASSERTGDIDTQYF. The DNA for the CDR3 is TGTGCCAGCAGCGAGAGGACAGGGGATATAGATACGCAGTATTTT.

This clonotype was picked up many times. This sequence joins TRBV4-1 and TRBJ2-3, with TRBD2 identical over 9 bases. Unmatched junction bases numbered 3, after V lost 4 bases and J lost 4 bases. Germline V gene data show CDR1 as MGHRA and CDR2 as YSYEKL. CDR3 size: 14 residues. CDR3 loop: CASSLGLAPDTQYF. The CDR3 DNA reads as TGCGCCAGCAGCCTGGGACTAGCCCCAGATACGCAGTATTTT.

This clonotype was picked up a small number of times. This rearrangement joins TRBV28 to TRBJ2-5, with a tentative D call TRBD2 (5 bases). Germline V lookup: CDR1 MDHEN, CDR2 SYDVKM. The CDR3 spans 14 residues. Trimming left V 1 base short and J 4 bases short, with 10 bases between. CDR3 protein: CASSLFGVGETQYF. The CDR3 nucleotides read TGTGCCAGCAGTTTATTCGGGGTTGGAGAGACCCAGTACTTC.

This clonotype came up many times. The J gene is TRBJ2-1, the V gene TRBV15, with a possible D match to TRBD1 (6 bases). Germline V gives CDR1 LNHNV, CDR2 YYDKDF (reference sequence). The CDR3 has 15 amino acids. The ends were cut back, 8 bases at V and 0 bases at J, with 14 bases in the middle. This CDR3 reads CATFTGLGSYNEQFF. CDR3 DNA sequence: TGTGCCACCTTTACAGGGCTTGGCTCCTACAATGAGCAGTTCTTC.

In this sample, this clonotype turned up many times. This rearrangement joins TRBV6-1 to TRBJ1-5; D not resolved. Germline V lookup: CDR1 MNHNS, CDR2 SASEGT. The CDR3 is 12 amino acids. Trimming pared 0 bases from V and 7 bases from J, leaving 4 bases between. The CDR3 loop is CASSEAHQPQHF. CDR3 bases: TGTGCCAGCAGTGAAGCGCACCAGCCCCAGCATTTT.

This clonotype showed up many times. The chain combines TRBV12-3 or TRBV12-4 with TRBJ1-3; no clear D gene. The CDR3 extends over 14 amino acids. V gave up 4 bases and J gave up 0 bases, with 7 bases separating them. CDR3 residues: CASSSPYSGNTIYF. CDR3 DNA sequence: TGTGCCAGCAGTTCCCCTTACTCTGGAAACACCATATATTTT.

The chain joins TRBV28 to TRBJ2-3; D possibly corresponds to TRBD1 (6 bases). CDR1 is MDHEN, CDR2 SYDVKM, per germline. V was clipped by 11 bases and J by 5 bases, with 20 bases between them. This CDR3 spans 14 amino acids. The CDR3 is CASFRGQLVDTQYF. The CDR3 bases are TGTGCCTCCTTCCGTGGACAGCTAGTAGATACGCAGTATTTT.

This clonotype showed up many times. The V gene is TRBV27, the J gene TRBJ2-7, with 10 bases identical to TRBD2. This CDR3 region has 15 residues. Germline CDR1 and CDR2: MNHEY and SMNVEV (reference sequence). V lost 2 bases to trimming and J lost 5 bases; unmatched junction nucleotides: 6. CDR3 amino acids: CASSLSLAGAHEQYF. The CDR3 region has the DNA TGTGCCAGCAGTTTAAGTCTAGCGGGAGCCCACGAGCAGTACTTC.

This clonotype occurred a few times. The chain carries TRBV27 and TRBJ2-1; 9 nucleotides line up with TRBD2. J was trimmed by 9 bases and V by 1 base; bases with no gene match: 7. This CDR3 has 15 amino acids. Germline loops: CDR1 MNHEY, CDR2 SMNVEV (reference sequence). For the CDR3, the DNA is TGTGCCAGCAGTTTATTTTCTAGCGGGATTAGTGAGCAGTTCTTC. This sequence encodes CASSLFSSGISEQFF.

The sample holds a few counts of this clonotype. The V and J genes are TRBV6-5 and TRBJ2-6, with D maybe TRBD1 (5 bases). The V end lost 2 bases, the J end lost 2 bases, and 10 bases lay between the germline ends. The CDR3 sequence is 16 residues long. Germline V lookup: CDR1 MNHEY, CDR2 SVGAGI. The CDR3 region is CASSYASGTGANVLTF. In DNA, the CDR3 is TGTGCCAGCAGTTACGCCTCAGGGACTGGGGCCAACGTCCTGACTTTC.

This clonotype has a handful of counts. One end of the junction is discordant with germline, which a read error may explain. V is TRBV28 and J is TRBJ1-2, with a weak D call TRBD1 (6 bases). Per the germline V gene, CDR1 is MDHEN and CDR2 is SYDVKM. The CDR3 is made up of 12 amino acids. CDR3 loop: CANSVGGYGYTF. CDR3 nucleotide sequence: TGTGCCAACAGTGTAGGGGGGTATGGCTACACCTTC.

This clonotype was recorded many times. This chain joins TRBV29-1 and TRBJ2-7, with TRBD2 matching over 11 bases. Per the germline V gene, CDR1 is SQVTM and CDR2 is ANQGSEA. V dropped 1 base and J dropped 5; count of bases not matched to a gene: 7. The CDR3 runs 15 residues. The CDR3 coding sequence is TGCAGCGTTGAAGCCAGACTAGCGGGAAGCGACGAGCAGTACTTC. It is translated as CSVEARLAGSDEQYF.

This clonotype was observed many times. The chain is built from TRBV12-3 or TRBV12-4 and TRBJ2-7, with 8 bases that match TRBD2. The CDR3 sequence is 13 residues long. J was trimmed by 9 bases and V by 5 bases; bases with no gene match: 9. CDR3 DNA sequence: TGTGCCAGCAGTCGCGCCGGGAGGGCCTTGCAGTACTTC. It is translated as CASSRAGRALQYF.

This chain joins TRBV7-6 and TRBJ1-1; tentatively, D is TRBD1 (6 bases). CDR3 size: 13 residues. The germline V and J ends were trimmed by 4 bases and 6 bases, with 12 bases remaining between them. Germline loops: CDR1 SGHVS, CDR2 FNYEAQ. The DNA of the CDR3 is TGTGCCAGCAGCTACAGGGTGTTGTCTGAAGCTTTCTTT. Translated: CASSYRVLSEAFF.

This chain uses TRBV18 with TRBJ2-7; 8 nucleotides match TRBD1. The V gene end was trimmed by 6 bases and the J gene end by 5 bases; junction bases not matched to a gene: 9. CDR3 length equals 14 residues. CDR1 is KGHSH, CDR2 LQKENI, per germline. The CDR3 bases are TGTGCCAGCTCGCTAGACAGGGGTACTGACGAGCAGTACTTC. Protein product: CASSLDRGTDEQYF.

The sample holds a few counts of this clonotype. V usage is TRBV5-1 and J usage is TRBJ2-2; D gene unclear. This CDR3 has 14 residues. From germline, CDR1 is SGHRS and CDR2 YFSETQ. V lost 6 bases, J lost 5 bases, and 14 bases lay in between. The CDR3, as DNA: TGCGCCAGCACCACAGAGCTGGGTACCGGGGAGCTGTTTTTT. This codes for CASTTELGTGELFF.

The rearrangement joins TRBV2 to TRBJ2-6; D is unresolved. Germline V gene lookup returns CDR1 SNHLY and CDR2 FYNNEI. V was shortened by 9 bases and J by 0 bases, with 3 bases between the two germline ends. The CDR3 runs 12 residues. The CDR3: CARISGANVLTF. The DNA for the CDR3 is TGTGCCAGGATCTCTGGGGCCAACGTCCTGACTTTC.

This clonotype was picked up many times. The chain employs TRBV11-2 and TRBJ2-2; 15 bases map to TRBD2. Germline loops: CDR1 SGHAT, CDR2 FQNNGV. CDR3 length: 18 amino acids. Trimming cost V 5 bases and J 3 bases; bases outside gene matches: 7. Here the CDR3 reads CASSQGLAGGRYTGELFF. As DNA, the CDR3 is TGTGCCAGCAGCCAGGGACTAGCGGGGGGACGATACACCGGGGAGCTGTTTTTT.